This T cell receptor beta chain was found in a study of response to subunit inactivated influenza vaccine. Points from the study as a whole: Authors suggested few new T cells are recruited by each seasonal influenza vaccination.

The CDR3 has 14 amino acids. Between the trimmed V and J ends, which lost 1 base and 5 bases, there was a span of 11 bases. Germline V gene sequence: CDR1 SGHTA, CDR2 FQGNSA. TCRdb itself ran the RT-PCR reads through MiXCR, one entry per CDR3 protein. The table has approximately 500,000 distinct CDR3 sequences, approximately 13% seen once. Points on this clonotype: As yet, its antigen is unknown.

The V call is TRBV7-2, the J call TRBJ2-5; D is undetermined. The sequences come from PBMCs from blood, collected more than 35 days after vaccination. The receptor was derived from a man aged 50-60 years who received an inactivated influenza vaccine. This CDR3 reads CASSLVYLGETQYF. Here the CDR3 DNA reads TGTGCCAGCAGCTTAGTTTACTTGGGGGAGACCCAGTACTTC.